Each of the 8 T cell receptor beta chains below was sequenced from the same sample in a study of cytomegalovirus exposure and HLA in healthy donors. The PCR ran on 60 Vbeta and 13 Jbeta primers. Produced via immunoSEQ multiplex PCR; TCRdb's table is partial and in-frame only. Among about 160,000 clones listed, more than 75% were seen once. Sequencing was done on a sample of PBMCs. The receptors here all came from a man aged 18 to 29 in good health and CMV-seropositive.

The chain carries TRBV6-5 and TRBJ2-3; 9 nucleotides line up with TRBD2. V lost 9 bases to trimming and J lost 5 bases; unmatched junction nucleotides: 6. Germline CDR1 is MNHEY and CDR2 is SVGAGI. This CDR3 region has 13 residues. The CDR3 loop reads CASGISGGDTQYF. The CDR3, as DNA: TGTGCCAGTGGGATTAGCGGGGGAGATACGCAGTATTTT.

This rearrangement joins TRBV9 to TRBJ2-3, with 8 bases lining up with TRBD1. The ends lost 3 bases at V and 1 base at J; junction bases unmatched: 1. The CDR3 is made up of 14 amino acids. Germline CDR1 SGDLS, CDR2 YYNGEE. DNA for the CDR3: TGTGCCAGCAGCGCACAGGGGGGCACAGATACGCAGTATTTT. Its translation is CASSAQGGTDTQYF.

This chain joins TRBV19 and TRBJ2-3; no definite D call. Germline values: CDR1 LNHDA, CDR2 SQIVND (reference sequence). The V end was cut by 5 bases, the J end by 0 bases, with 9 bases between. The CDR3 spans 14 residues. CDR3 in amino acids: CASSRVSSTDTQYF. CDR3 bases: TGTGCCAGTAGTCGGGTCTCTAGCACAGATACGCAGTATTTT.

The chain is built from TRBV5-6 and TRBJ1-4, with 7 bases fitting TRBD1. CDR3 length equals 15 residues. V was clipped by 0 bases and J by 5 bases; unmatched bases: 4. Germline V CDR1 and CDR2: SGHDT, YYEEEE. In DNA, the CDR3 is TGTGCCAGCAGCTTGGTAAGGGACAGAAATGAAAAACTGTTTTTT. Its translation: CASSLVRDRNEKLFF.

The rearrangement joins TRBV5-6 to TRBJ2-3; TRBD2 is a possible D gene (5 bases). The CDR3 extends over 15 amino acids. Germline assignment: CDR1 SGHDT and CDR2 YYEEEE. V lost 2 bases and J lost 3, with 13 bases in between. The DNA of the CDR3 is TGTGCCAGCAGCTTAAAACTCACGGGAACAGATACGCAGTATTTT. Its translation is CASSLKLTGTDTQYF.

The sample holds one count of this clone. This chain connects TRBV19 to TRBJ1-1, with D possibly TRBD1 on 5 matching bases. The CDR3 extends over 16 amino acids. V was clipped by 3 bases and J by 4 bases, with 18 bases between them. Germline V gene data show CDR1 as LNHDA and CDR2 as SQIVND (reference sequence). The CDR3 spells CASSIFFGTSGTEAFF. CDR3 nucleotides: TGTGCCAGTAGTATCTTTTTCGGGACTTCGGGCACTGAAGCTTTCTTT.

This chain uses TRBV25-1 with TRBJ1-2, with D tentatively TRBD1 (5 bases). Germline V lookup: CDR1 MGHDK, CDR2 SYGVNS. V was cut by 5 bases and J by 1 base, with 8 bases left in between. The CDR3 is made up of 13 amino acids. The CDR3 region is CASSSDSNYGYTF. The CDR3 DNA reads as TGTGCCAGCAGTTCTGACAGTAACTATGGCTACACCTTC.

Comments on this clone: Other DNA sequences in this sample translate to the same CDR3. V usage is TRBV4-2 and J usage is TRBJ1-1, with 9 bases that match TRBD1. J lost 1 base, V lost 4 bases, and 7 bases had no gene match. Germline CDR1 LGHNA, CDR2 YNFKEQ. This CDR3 is built from 16 residues. Here the CDR3 DNA reads TGTGCCAGCAGCCCTCGCGAGGGACAGGGGAACACTGAAGCTTTCTTT. It encodes CASSPREGQGNTEAFF.